This T cell receptor (beta chain) derives from a study of blood T cell repertoires in COVID-19. Study in general: Acute-phase and convalescent COVID-19 samples originated in the United States, Italy and Spain. T cells, B-cell-depleted T cells, or PBMCs provided the cDNA or gDNA that served as material.

Per the original data handling: Reference gene primer amplification gave nucleated cell count estimates. Profiling relied on immunoSEQ multiplex PCR, and the TCRdb table lists in-frame clones only, not all of them. V and J calls and clone size are those listed in that table; D and trimming were worked out from the DNA. The sample includes tens of thousands of clones, 85% of them seen just once. The germline V and J ends were trimmed by 3 bases and 0 bases, with 15 bases remaining between them. Germline V CDR1 and CDR2: LNHDA, SQIVND (reference sequence). The CDR3 length is 17 residues. This chain links TRBV19 with TRBJ2-1, with a tentative D call TRBD2 (6 bases). Sequencing was performed on peripheral blood. This TCR derives from a man at least 80 years old with acute or convalescent COVID-19. In DNA, the CDR3 is TGTGCCAGTAGTATGTTTCCCCAAGCGGGCTCCTACAATGAGCAGTTCTTC. It translates to CASSMFPQAGSYNEQFF.